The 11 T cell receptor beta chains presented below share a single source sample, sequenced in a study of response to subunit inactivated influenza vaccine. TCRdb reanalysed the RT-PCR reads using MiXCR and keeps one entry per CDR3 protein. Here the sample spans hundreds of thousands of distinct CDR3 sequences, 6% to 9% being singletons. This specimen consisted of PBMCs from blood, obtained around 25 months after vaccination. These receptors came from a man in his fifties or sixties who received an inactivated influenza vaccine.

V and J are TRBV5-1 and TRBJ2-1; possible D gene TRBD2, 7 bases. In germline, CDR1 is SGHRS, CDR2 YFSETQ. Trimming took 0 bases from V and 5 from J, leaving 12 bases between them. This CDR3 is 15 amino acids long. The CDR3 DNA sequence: TGCGCCAGCAGCTTGGTATTAGGGGGGGACAATGAGCAGTTCTTC. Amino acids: CASSLVLGGDNEQFF.

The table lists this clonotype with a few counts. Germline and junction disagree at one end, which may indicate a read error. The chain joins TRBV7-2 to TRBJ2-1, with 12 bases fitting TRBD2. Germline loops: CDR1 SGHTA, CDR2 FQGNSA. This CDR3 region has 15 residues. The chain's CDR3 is CASSLATVTSGSLVF. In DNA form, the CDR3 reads TGTGCCAGCAGCTTAGCCACCGTGACTAGCGGGAGTCTCGTCTTC.

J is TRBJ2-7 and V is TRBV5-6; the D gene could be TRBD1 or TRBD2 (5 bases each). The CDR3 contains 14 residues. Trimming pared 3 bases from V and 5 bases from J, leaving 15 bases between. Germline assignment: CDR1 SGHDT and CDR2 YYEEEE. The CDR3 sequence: CASSYRDLAHEQYF. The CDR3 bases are TGTGCCAGCAGCTACCGGGACCTAGCACACGAGCAGTACTTC.

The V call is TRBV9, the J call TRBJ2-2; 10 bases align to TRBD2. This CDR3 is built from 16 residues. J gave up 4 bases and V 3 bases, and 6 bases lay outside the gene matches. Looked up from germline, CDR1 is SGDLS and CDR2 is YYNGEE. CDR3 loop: CASSDLAGEGTGELFF. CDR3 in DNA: TGTGCCAGCAGCGACCTAGCGGGAGAGGGCACCGGGGAGCTGTTTTTT.

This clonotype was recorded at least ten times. Here the CDR3 reads CASSRQGGSPLHF. In nucleotides, the CDR3 is TGTGCCAGCAGCCGACAGGGAGGTTCACCCCTCCACTTT. V and J are TRBV12-3 or TRBV12-4 and TRBJ1-6, with 7 bases matching TRBD1. CDR3 size: 13 residues. Germline trimming cut 6 bases from V and 9 bases from J; bases unmatched to any gene: 5.

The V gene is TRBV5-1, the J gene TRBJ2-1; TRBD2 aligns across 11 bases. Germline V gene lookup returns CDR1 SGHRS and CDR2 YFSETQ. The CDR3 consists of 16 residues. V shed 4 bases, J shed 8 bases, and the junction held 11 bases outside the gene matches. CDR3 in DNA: TGCGCCAGCAGCCGTCAAATAGCGGGAGGGGGCGATGAGCAGTTCTTC. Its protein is CASSRQIAGGGDEQFF.

The CDR3 sequence: CASSTRGGEQYF. For the CDR3, the DNA is TGTGCCAGCAGTACCCGGGGGGGCGAGCAGTACTTC. The rearrangement joins TRBV7-2 to TRBJ2-7; 8 positions match TRBD2. CDR1 SGHTA and CDR2 FQGNSA come from the germline V gene. The CDR3 spans 12 residues. Germline trimming cut 6 bases from V and 6 bases from J; bases unmatched to any gene: 4.

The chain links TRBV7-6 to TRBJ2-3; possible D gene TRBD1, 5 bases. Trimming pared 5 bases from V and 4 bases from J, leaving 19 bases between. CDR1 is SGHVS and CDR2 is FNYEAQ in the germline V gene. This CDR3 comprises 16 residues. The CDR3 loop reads CASSPRSPTQADTQYF. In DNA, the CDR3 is TGTGCCAGCAGCCCCCGTTCCCCAACACAGGCAGATACGCAGTATTTT.

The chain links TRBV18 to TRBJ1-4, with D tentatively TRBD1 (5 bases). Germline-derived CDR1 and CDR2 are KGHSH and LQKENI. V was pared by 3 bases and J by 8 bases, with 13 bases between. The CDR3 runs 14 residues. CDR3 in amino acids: CASSPPRVGEKLFF. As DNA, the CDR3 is TGTGCCAGCTCACCGCCCAGGGTAGGCGAAAAACTGTTTTTT.

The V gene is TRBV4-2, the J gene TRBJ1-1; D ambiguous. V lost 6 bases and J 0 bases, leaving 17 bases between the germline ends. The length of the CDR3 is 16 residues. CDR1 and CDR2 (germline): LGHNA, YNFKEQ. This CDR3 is CASSPLAGVLNTEAFF. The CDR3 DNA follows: TGTGCCAGCAGTCCCCTGGCAGGAGTCCTGAACACTGAAGCTTTCTTT.

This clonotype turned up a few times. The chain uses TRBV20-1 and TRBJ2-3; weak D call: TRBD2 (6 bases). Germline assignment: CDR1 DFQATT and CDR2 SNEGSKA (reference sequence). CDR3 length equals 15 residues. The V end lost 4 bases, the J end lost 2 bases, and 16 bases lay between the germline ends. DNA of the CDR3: TGCAGTGCTACCGCCGGGACTGGAGACACAGATACGCAGTATTTT. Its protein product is CSATAGTGDTDTQYF.